This T cell receptor (beta chain) was sequenced during a study of blood T cell repertoires in COVID-19 (dated by TCRdb to about 2020). Study-wide context: Collaborator samples came from the United States, Italy and Spain and covered acute and convalescent phases of COVID-19. The prospective study material was composed of cDNA or gDNA derived from T cells, B-cell-depleted T cells, or PBMCs. Deeply sampled blood TCRbeta repertoires from subjects exposed to, actively infected with, or recovered from COVID-19 were included in the dataset. A freely available public database, intended as a resource for researchers studying the immune response to SARS-CoV-2, is where the repertoires were released. Samples came from the ongoing ImmuneRACE study (first 160 participants) plus 1,254 subjects from 6 global collaborators. Nearly every sample came with metadata listing a de-identified subject ID, COVID-19 status, age in years and sex. Where available, HLA class I and class II types were obtained from metadata supplied by the sample provider rather than from assay-based typing. The full study reports these points: Clinical and demographic metadata were provided uncurated, with the amount varying by source and participant.

CDR1 and CDR2 (SGHTA, FQGNSA) derive from the germline V gene. The junction shows trimming of 5 bases on V and 5 bases on J, and the gene matches do not reach 5 bases of it. Its CDR3 holds 15 amino acids, cysteine through phenylalanine. Solely the CDR3 DNA is kept, with 45 bases framed from the first base. Each collaborating institution followed its own protocols to collect whole blood in K2EDTA tubes. For TCRbeta analysis, collaborators shipped samples as frozen whole blood, isolated PBMCs, or DNA extracted from either of those sample types. TCRbeta CDR3 regions were amplified from genomic DNA using the immunoSEQ Assay, a bias-controlled multiplex PCR. As for the authors' bioinformatics: The number of nucleated cells in each sample was estimated from the amplification of reference gene primers within the assay. To quantify the absolute abundance of each unique TCRbeta CDR3 rearrangement, sequence reads were collapsed and filtered. Productive Simpson clonality was computed per sample as the square root of Simpson's diversity index over productive rearrangements. In TCRdb, the immuneACCESS table is reduced to in-frame sequences with V and J assigned. These tables do not hold every clone; where another copy was compared, an unresolved V gene accounts for under half, and the others remain unexplained. That table furnishes V, J and clone size, whereas the DNA furnished D and trimming. The sample yields 300,000 to 350,000 clones; around 82% were counted once. 2.5% to 3.5% of the sample is in the top ten clones.

Notes on this clone: Its antigen is not yet known. Base qualities are not recorded, but no much larger clone differs from it by a single base.

The sample taken for sequencing was peripheral blood. The V and J genes are TRBV7-2 and TRBJ2-7; 14 bases in between match TRBD2. This receptor was obtained from a man aged 25 to 40 with active or convalescent COVID-19. The CDR3: CASSLTSGRVNEQYF. The nucleotide sequence is TGTGCCAGCAGCCTGACTAGCGGGAGGGTGAACGAGCAGTACTTC.